What follows are 32 T cell receptor beta chains derived from one specimen sequenced in a study of response to subunit inactivated influenza vaccine. TCRdb reanalysed the RT-PCR reads using MiXCR and keeps one entry per CDR3 protein. The sample contains 300,000 to 350,000 distinct CDR3 sequences, around a fifth of which appear only once. The source was PBMCs from blood, collected less than 22 months after vaccination. These receptors originate from a man between 50 and 70 years old who received an inactivated influenza vaccine.

This clonotype has more than one count but fewer than ten. The chain couples TRBV6-2 or TRBV6-3 to TRBJ2-2; no reliable D call. Trimming left V 2 bases short and J 4 bases short, with 5 bases between. Germline V lookup: CDR1 MNHEY, CDR2 SVGEGT. This CDR3 spans 13 amino acids. The CDR3 region is CASSYVGTGELFF. The CDR3 DNA is TGTGCCAGCAGTTACGTCGGCACCGGGGAGCTGTTTTTT.

The genes are TRBV7-8 and TRBJ1-2; D remains ambiguous. This CDR3 contains 16 residues. Trimming removed 3 bases at V and 4 bases at J, with 18 bases between. The germline V gene encodes CDR1 SGHVS and CDR2 FQNEAQ. The CDR3 is CASSLAEGRFSYGYTF. CDR3 bases: TGTGCCAGCAGCTTGGCGGAGGGTCGTTTTAGCTATGGCTACACCTTC.

The genes are TRBV7-2 and TRBJ2-7; 9 nucleotides match TRBD1. The CDR3 contains 16 residues. With V trimmed by 3 bases and J by 2 bases, 8 bases remained unmatched. Per the germline V gene, CDR1 is SGHTA and CDR2 is FQGNSA. Here the CDR3 reads CASSFGSGQGTYEQYF. For the CDR3, the DNA is TGTGCCAGCAGCTTTGGGTCGGGACAGGGAACCTACGAGCAGTACTTC.

The sample holds a few counts of this clonotype. This chain connects TRBV12-3 or TRBV12-4 to TRBJ2-7; perhaps TRBD1 as D (6 bases). V shed 2 bases and J shed 0 bases, with 14 bases lying between them. The CDR3 has 16 residues. CDR3 protein: CASSLLGGPSSYEQYF. In DNA, the CDR3 is TGTGCCAGCAGTTTATTAGGGGGACCAAGCTCCTACGAGCAGTACTTC.

This clonotype was picked up a small number of times. The gene calls are TRBV5-1 and TRBJ2-3; unclear D gene. Looked up from germline, CDR1 is SGHRS and CDR2 is YFSETQ. V was cut by 1 base and J by 4 bases, with 16 bases left in between. This CDR3 has 16 residues. The CDR3 region has the DNA TGCGCCAGCAGCTTGTTTCCCCCTACACACCCAGATACGCAGTATTTT. It yields the protein CASSLFPPTHPDTQYF.

This clonotype was counted a few times. The genes are TRBV2 and TRBJ1-1; D unclear. Trimming cost V 0 bases and J 4 bases, with 9 bases left between them. This CDR3 has 14 residues. Per germline, CDR1 SNHLY and CDR2 FYNNEI. The CDR3 bases are TGTGCCAGCAGTGAAGCCCTCTTCAGCACTGAAGCTTTCTTT. Translating gives CASSEALFSTEAFF.

DNA for the CDR3: TGCAGTGCTAGAGTACCGGGGAATCAGCCCCAGCATTTT. Translation: CSARVPGNQPQHF. V gene TRBV20-1 combines with J gene TRBJ1-5; D is unresolved. Germline V gene data show CDR1 as DFQATT and CDR2 as SNEGSKA (reference sequence). The germline V and J ends were trimmed by 1 base and 4 bases, with 8 bases remaining between them. The CDR3 contains 13 residues.

To note about this clonotype: It is likely a read error, because the conserved phenylalanine at the end of the CDR3 is missing. The genes are TRBV7-2 and TRBJ1-3, with D unresolved. Germline CDR1 and CDR2: SGHTA and FQGNSA. V gave up 5 bases and J gave up 4 bases, with 12 bases separating them. The CDR3 runs 14 residues. The CDR3, as DNA: TGTGCCAGCAGCCTAGACCCCTCCGGAAACACCATATATCTT. This codes for CASSLDPSGNTIYL.

The chain joins TRBV30 to TRBJ2-1, with TRBD2 matching 11 bases. Unmatched junction bases numbered 7, after V lost 1 base and J lost 2 bases. In germline, CDR1 is GTSNPN, CDR2 SVGIG (reference sequence). The CDR3 extends over 17 amino acids. The CDR3 DNA is TGTGCCTGGAGTGGTGGTAGCGGGGGGGCGGCCTACAATGAGCAGTTCTTC. Protein product: CAWSGGSGGAAYNEQFF.

This clonotype has only a few counts. The J gene is TRBJ1-2, the V gene TRBV29-1, with D perhaps TRBD1 (6 bases). The CDR3 is 12 amino acids. Germline V CDR1 and CDR2: SQVTM, ANQGSEA. V lost 3 bases and J lost 7, with 12 bases in between. This CDR3 is CSVDGQRSGYTF. Here the CDR3 DNA reads TGCAGCGTTGACGGACAGCGCTCTGGCTACACCTTC.

In its sample, this clonotype was seen a few times. This sequence joins TRBV11-1 and TRBJ2-1; D tentatively fits TRBD1 or TRBD2 (5 bases each). Deletions cut 7 bases from V and 2 bases from J, with 21 bases between. The CDR3 sequence is 17 residues long. Per the germline V gene, CDR1 is SGHAT and CDR2 is FQDESV (reference sequence). The CDR3 coding sequence is TGTGCCAGCACCCCCTCCCAGGGACCCCGCACCTACAATGAGCAGTTCTTC. It specifies CASTPSQGPRTYNEQFF.

This clonotype showed up just a few times. The chain has TRBV12-3 or TRBV12-4 and TRBJ2-3; no clear D gene. The V end was cut by 3 bases, the J end by 4 bases, with 8 bases between. This CDR3 is 13 amino acids long. CDR3 in DNA: TGTGCCAGCAGTTTTAACGGCCCAGATACGCAGTATTTT. Translated: CASSFNGPDTQYF.

Only a few counts were recorded for this clonotype. The J gene is TRBJ2-5, the V gene TRBV4-3, with D unclear. The CDR3 has 13 residues. Trimming pared 3 bases from V and 0 bases from J, leaving 5 bases between. CDR1 is LGHNA, CDR2 YSLEER, per germline. CDR3 amino acids: CASSQGNQETQYF. The DNA for the CDR3 is TGCGCCAGCAGCCAGGGAAACCAAGAGACCCAGTACTTC.

The gene calls are TRBV4-1 and TRBJ1-1, with 7 nucleotides matching TRBD1. With V trimmed by 1 base and J by 8 bases, 16 bases remained unmatched. CDR3 length: 17 residues. CDR1 is MGHRA, CDR2 YSYEKL, per germline. The CDR3: CASSQGAAFGRGREAFF. Written as DNA, the CDR3 is TGCGCCAGCAGCCAAGGGGCCGCATTTGGCAGGGGGAGGGAAGCTTTCTTT.

J is TRBJ1-2 and V is TRBV10-3; D unresolved. Germline CDR1 and CDR2: ENHRY and SYGVKD. This CDR3 region has 16 residues. Between the trimmed V and J ends, which lost 0 bases and 4 bases, there was a span of 15 bases. CDR3 in DNA: TGTGCCATCAGTGAGTCGGAAAGGGCAGAAATCTATGGCTACACCTTC. Its protein is CAISESERAEIYGYTF.

This chain links TRBV4-3 with TRBJ2-5; 9 bases are a match to TRBD1. V lost 4 bases, J lost 5 bases, and 8 bases stayed unmatched. The germline V gene has CDR1 LGHNA and CDR2 YSLEER. The CDR3 contains 15 residues. CDR3 amino acids: CASSRDRVEQETQYF. The DNA for the CDR3 is TGCGCCAGCAGCCGGGACAGGGTTGAGCAGGAGACCCAGTACTTC.

This clonotype has a count of ten or more. The chain couples TRBV12-3 or TRBV12-4 to TRBJ1-2; D is perhaps TRBD1 (6 bases). CDR3 length: 12 amino acids. V lost 3 bases and J lost 8, with 10 bases in between. The CDR3 here is CASSFGTLGYTF. The CDR3, as DNA: TGTGCCAGCAGTTTCGGGACATTAGGCTACACCTTC.

The chain recombines TRBV4-2 with TRBJ2-7, with TRBD2 identical over 8 bases. The CDR3 runs 17 residues. CDR1 is LGHNA and CDR2 is YNFKEQ in the germline V gene. J gave up 4 bases and V 0 bases, and 11 bases lay outside the gene matches. The CDR3 DNA sequence: TGTGCCAGCAGCCAAGATCGGGGGGGGGCCGAGTTGTACGAGCAGTACTTC. Translation gives CASSQDRGGAELYEQYF.

V is TRBV4-3 and J is TRBJ2-7; D is perhaps TRBD1 or TRBD2 (5 bases each). Trimming took off 0 bases at V and 3 bases at J, with 12 bases between the two ends. The CDR3 consists of 15 residues. Per the germline V gene, CDR1 is LGHNA and CDR2 is YSLEER. CDR3 sequence (DNA): TGCGCCAGCAGCCAAGAATCCGGGGCGTACTACGAGCAGTACTTC. Its protein is CASSQESGAYYEQYF.

V usage is TRBV29-1 and J usage is TRBJ2-2; 7 bases align to TRBD2. This CDR3 has 14 residues. V lost 7 bases to trimming and J lost 6 bases; unmatched junction nucleotides: 11. Per germline, CDR1 SQVTM and CDR2 ANQGSEA. CDR3 protein: CSGGGGELPGELFF. CDR3 sequence (DNA): TGCAGCGGTGGTGGGGGGGAACTGCCCGGGGAGCTGTTTTTT.

This clonotype appeared a few times. CDR3 amino acids: CASRGVAGGKIYEQYF. The CDR3 DNA is TGTGCCAGCAGGGGTGTCGCGGGAGGTAAAATCTACGAGCAGTACTTC. The chain couples TRBV27 to TRBJ2-7, with 8 nucleotides matching TRBD2. The CDR3 length is 16 residues. Germline V gives CDR1 MNHEY, CDR2 SMNVEV (reference sequence). Losses at the gene ends were 6 bases for V and 3 bases for J; bases not matched to a gene: 13.

The chain carries TRBV5-1 and TRBJ1-2, with 9 bases fitting TRBD1. CDR1 and CDR2 from the germline V gene are SGHRS and YFSETQ. The V gene end was trimmed by 5 bases and the J gene end by 2 bases; junction bases not matched to a gene: 7. CDR3 length equals 15 residues. Written as DNA, the CDR3 is TGCGCCAGCAGACTAACCGGGACAGGGAACTATGGCTACACCTTC. Translated: CASRLTGTGNYGYTF.

This clonotype has just a few counts. The V gene is TRBV5-1, the J gene TRBJ1-1; the D gene is possibly TRBD1 (5 bases). Between the trimmed V and J ends, which lost 0 bases and 5 bases, there was a span of 11 bases. This CDR3 contains 14 residues. In germline, CDR1 is SGHRS, CDR2 YFSETQ. The CDR3 region is CASSLDSRGTEAFF. CDR3 nucleotide sequence: TGCGCCAGCAGCTTGGACAGCCGGGGGACTGAAGCTTTCTTT.

There are many counts of this clonotype. The chain joins TRBV7-9 to TRBJ1-5; the match to TRBD1 covers 8 bases. Germline CDR1 and CDR2: SEHNR and FQNEAQ (reference sequence). V lost 5 bases and J lost 5; bases outside the gene matches: 11. This CDR3 contains 16 residues. CDR3 loop: CASSDFSGGADQPQHF. The CDR3, as DNA: TGTGCCAGCAGCGACTTCTCAGGGGGCGCCGATCAGCCCCAGCATTTT.

This clonotype was counted once. This chain links TRBV18 with TRBJ1-1; 10 bases fit TRBD1. The trim removed 7 bases at V and 4 bases at J, leaving 21 bases unmatched. CDR1 KGHSH and CDR2 LQKENI come from the germline V gene. This CDR3 comprises 19 residues. This CDR3 is CASYGTGTGEEWYGTEAFF. CDR3 nucleotides: TGTGCCAGCTACGGTACCGGGACAGGGGAAGAATGGTATGGCACTGAAGCTTTCTTT.

The chain uses TRBV29-1 and TRBJ2-3; 10 bases fit TRBD2. Germline trimming cut 6 bases from V and 4 bases from J; bases unmatched to any gene: 10. CDR1 and CDR2 (germline): SQVTM, ANQGSEA. This CDR3 is built from 15 residues. The DNA for the CDR3 is TGCAGCGTAGAGATAAGCGGGAGGGCCCCAGATACGCAGTATTTT. It codes for CSVEISGRAPDTQYF.

The chain couples TRBV7-9 to TRBJ2-1; unclear D gene. V lost 2 bases to trimming and J lost 8 bases, with 7 bases between them. This CDR3 spans 12 amino acids. Per the germline V gene, CDR1 is SEHNR and CDR2 is FQNEAQ (reference sequence). Written as DNA, the CDR3 is TGTGCCAGCAGCTTATTTAGGGATGAGCAGTTCTTC. Protein: CASSLFRDEQFF. The whole variable domain, remainder taken from reference TRBV7-9 and TRBJ2-1, is DTGVSQNPRHKITKRGQNVTFRCDPISEHNRLYWYRQTLGQGPEFLTYFQNEAQLEKSRLLSDRFSAERPKGSFSTLEIQRTEQGDSAMYLCASSLFRDEQFFGPGTRLTVL.

The V gene is TRBV3-1, the J gene TRBJ2-7; weak D call: TRBD1 (5 bases). Per germline, CDR1 LGHDT and CDR2 YNNKEL (reference sequence). V lost 1 base to trimming and J lost 2 bases, with 9 bases between them. The CDR3 has 14 residues. In DNA form, the CDR3 reads TGTGCCAGCAGCCAAGGGACATCCGCCTACGAGCAGTACTTC. Its translation is CASSQGTSAYEQYF.

This rearrangement joins TRBV7-6 to TRBJ2-7; possibly TRBD2 for D (6 bases). Germline V gene sequence: CDR1 SGHVS, CDR2 FNYEAQ. The germline V and J ends were trimmed by 2 bases and 5 bases, with 22 bases remaining between them. The CDR3 covers 17 residues. CDR3: CASSLIRGGGIFDEQYF. CDR3 coding DNA: TGTGCCAGCAGCTTAATACGAGGTGGCGGGATTTTCGACGAGCAGTACTTC.

In its sample, this clonotype was seen a few times. The CDR3 sequence: CASRGAAGNTIYF. In nucleotides, the CDR3 is TGTGCCAGCAGAGGGGCGGCTGGAAACACCATATATTTT. This chain joins TRBV6-1 and TRBJ1-3; D is perhaps TRBD1 (5 bases). V was shortened by 6 bases and J by 2 bases, with 8 bases between the two germline ends. CDR1 MNHNS and CDR2 SASEGT come from the germline V gene. This CDR3 comprises 13 residues.

The table lists this clonotype with a count of one. This chain joins TRBV6-2 or TRBV6-3 and TRBJ2-3; 8 bases align to TRBD1. The CDR3 spans 19 residues. Germline V gene data show CDR1 as MNHEY and CDR2 as SVGEGT. Unmatched junction bases numbered 16, after V lost 4 bases and J lost 1 base. The CDR3 reads CASSLTGARFFTRTDTQYF. The CDR3 nucleotides read TGTGCCAGCAGTTTGACAGGGGCCCGTTTTTTTACTCGCACAGATACGCAGTATTTT.

CDR3 amino acids: CASRAGGTTGELFF. CDR3 DNA sequence: TGTGCCAGCAGGGCGGGGGGAACCACCGGGGAGCTGTTTTTT. V and J are TRBV12-3 or TRBV12-4 and TRBJ2-2; 8 positions agree with TRBD2. V shed 6 bases and J 4 bases; nucleotides not matched to a gene: 4. The CDR3 length is 14 residues.